These T cell receptor beta chains were read from a single sample in a study of blood T cells in healthy people across ages. TCRdb itself ran the 5' RACE reads through MiXCR, one entry per CDR3 protein. The sample records 550,000 to 800,000 distinct CDR3 sequences, approximately 30% being singletons. Source material: blood. The receptors stem from a woman aged 80 or over in good health. Both conserved end residues are part of each CDR3. The D gene is left open where the match is weak. The size of a clone is reported for some rows only, either as once, few or many, or as a class for expanded clones.

TGTGCCAGCAGTGAAGCGCGGCTAGCGGGGGGCACTACCTTATACAATGAGCAGTTCTTC,CASSEARLAGGTTLYNEQFF,TRBJ2-1,TRBV2,many,TRBD2
TGTGCCAGCACTCGGACAGGGGGCTACCTCAGCACTGAAGCTTTCTTT,CASTRTGGYLSTEAFF,TRBJ1-1,TRBV6-6,few,TRBD1
TGTGCCAGCAGCCAAGAGGGCCCCGAGTATGGCTACACCTTC,CASSQEGPEYGYTF,TRBJ1-2,TRBV3-1,many,NA
TGTGCCAGCAGTTTACTCGAGGGCACTGAAGCTTTCTTT,CASSLLEGTEAFF,TRBJ1-1,TRBV12-3/TRBV12-4,many,NA
TGTGCCAGCACTATAGGAGTGGACACTGAAGCTTTCTTT,CASTIGVDTEAFF,TRBJ1-1,TRBV28,NA,NA
TGCGCCAGCAGCTTGGACAGGGTTAATGGCTACACCTTC,CASSLDRVNGYTF,TRBJ1-2,TRBV5-1,many,NA
TGTGCCAGCAGCTTTAGGACAGGCCCAGATACGCAGTATTTT,CASSFRTGPDTQYF,TRBJ2-3,TRBV11-3,few,TRBD1
TGTGCCAGCAGCGACCAAACCGGGGTGAAAAGGTACTTC,CASSDQTGVKRYF,TRBJ2-4,TRBV7-2,NA,NA
TGTGCCACCAGCTCCAGGGGGCTCACAGATACGCAGTATTTT,CATSSRGLTDTQYF,TRBJ2-3,TRBV15,many,TRBD1
TGCAGTGCTAGGGTTGGTCTTGAAGCTTTCTTT,CSARVGLEAFF,TRBJ1-1,TRBV20-1,NA,NA
TGTGCCATCAGTGGATCCGGGACAGGGGTGTCGCCTGGAAACACCATATATTTT,CAISGSGTGVSPGNTIYF,TRBJ1-3,TRBV10-3,NA,TRBD1
TGCAGCGTTGTCCCTCGGACAGGGGATAACTATGGCTACACCTTC,CSVVPRTGDNYGYTF,TRBJ1-2,TRBV29-1,many,TRBD1
TGTGCCTGGAGAGGACAGACGCAGTATTTT,CAWRGQTQYF,TRBJ2-3,TRBV30,many,NA
TGTGCCAGCAGGAAGGGGTTGGAGACAAGCAATGAGCAGTTCTTC,CASRKGLETSNEQFF,TRBJ2-1,TRBV7-2,NA,NA
TGCGCCAGCAGCCAAGAGATAGTGGGGTCCGGTTGGGGGGCCAACGTCCTGACTTTC,CASSQEIVGSGWGANVLTF,TRBJ2-6,TRBV4-3,NA,NA
TGTGCCAGCAGCCAGGCCTCCTACGAGCAGTACTTC,CASSQASYEQYF,TRBJ2-7,TRBV14,many,NA
TGTGCCAGCAGTTCCCCATTCCAATCTTACGAAGCTTTCTTT,CASSSPFQSYEAFF,TRBJ1-1,TRBV6-2/TRBV6-3,few,NA
TGTGCCAGCAGTTTCGGCAGCTATAGCAATCAGCCCCAGCATTTT,CASSFGSYSNQPQHF,TRBJ1-5,TRBV12-3/TRBV12-4,NA,NA
TGCGCCAGCAGCTCCTTTAGCGGAGGCACAGATACGCAGTATTTT,CASSSFSGGTDTQYF,TRBJ2-3,TRBV5-1,NA,NA
TGCGCCAGCAGCTTGCCCCAGGGCGATGAGCAGTTCTTC,CASSLPQGDEQFF,TRBJ2-1,TRBV5-1,NA,NA
TGTGCCAGCAGTCCGGGACAGGGGTTTGTAAAACTGTTTTTT,CASSPGQGFVKLFF,TRBJ1-4,TRBV6-6,NA,TRBD1
TGTGCCAGCAGCTTAACAGGGACAGGGAATCAGCCCCAGCATTTT,CASSLTGTGNQPQHF,TRBJ1-5,TRBV7-3,many,TRBD1
TGTGCCATCAAGGAACGGGGTGAGCAGTACTTC,CAIKERGEQYF,TRBJ2-5,TRBV10-3,NA,NA
TGTGCCAGCAGCTTAGGGGCCGGGACAGGGGCCGAGCAGTACTTC,CASSLGAGTGAEQYF,TRBJ2-7,TRBV7-2,few,TRBD1
TGTGCCAGCAGTTGGCCGACTAGCGGGGGGGCAGATACGCAGTATTTT,CASSWPTSGGADTQYF,TRBJ2-3,TRBV12-3/TRBV12-4,many,TRBD2
TGTGCCAGCAGGGATCCGGGACTAGCGGGATCCAGCTCCTACAATGAGCAGTTCTTC,CASRDPGLAGSSSYNEQFF,TRBJ2-1,TRBV11-2,NA,TRBD2
TGCGCCAGCAGCATGGGACAACTCTACGAGCAGTACTTC,CASSMGQLYEQYF,TRBJ2-7,TRBV5-1,once,NA
TGTGCCATCAGTGACCAAGGGACAGGGGGCAGGAGCAATCAGCCCCAGCATTTT,CAISDQGTGGRSNQPQHF,TRBJ1-5,TRBV10-3,NA,TRBD1
TGCAGCGTTGAGGTGGCGGGAAGGGGCACCGGGGAGCTGTTTTTT,CSVEVAGRGTGELFF,TRBJ2-2,TRBV29-1,once,NA
TGTGCCAGCAGTTTACTTAGGCTGACAGGGGCCCTGAACACTGAAGCTTTCTTT,CASSLLRLTGALNTEAFF,TRBJ1-1,TRBV28,few,TRBD1
TGCGCCAGCAGCCAAGCCTCAGGGGAGGGCTATGGCTACACCTTC,CASSQASGEGYGYTF,TRBJ1-2,TRBV4-1,NA,NA
TGTGCCAGCAGCCCGGGACTCAGAGATTACGAGCAGTACTTC,CASSPGLRDYEQYF,TRBJ2-7,TRBV7-2,many,NA
TGTGCCATCATTGGGGGTCCGGACGTGGGAAACACCGGGGAGCTGTTTTTT,CAIIGGPDVGNTGELFF,TRBJ2-2,TRBV10-3,few,NA